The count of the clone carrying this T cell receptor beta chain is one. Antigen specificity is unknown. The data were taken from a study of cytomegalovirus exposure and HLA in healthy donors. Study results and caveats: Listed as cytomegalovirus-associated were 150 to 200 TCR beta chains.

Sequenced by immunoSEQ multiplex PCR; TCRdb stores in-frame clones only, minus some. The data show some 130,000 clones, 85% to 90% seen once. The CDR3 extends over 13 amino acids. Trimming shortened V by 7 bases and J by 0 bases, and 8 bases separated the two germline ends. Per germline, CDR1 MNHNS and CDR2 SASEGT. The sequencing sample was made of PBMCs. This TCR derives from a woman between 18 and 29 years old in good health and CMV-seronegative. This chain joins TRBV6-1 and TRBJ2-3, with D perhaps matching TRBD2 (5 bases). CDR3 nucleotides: TGTGCCAGCAACGGGGATAGCACAGATACGCAGTATTTT. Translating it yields CASNGDSTDTQYF.